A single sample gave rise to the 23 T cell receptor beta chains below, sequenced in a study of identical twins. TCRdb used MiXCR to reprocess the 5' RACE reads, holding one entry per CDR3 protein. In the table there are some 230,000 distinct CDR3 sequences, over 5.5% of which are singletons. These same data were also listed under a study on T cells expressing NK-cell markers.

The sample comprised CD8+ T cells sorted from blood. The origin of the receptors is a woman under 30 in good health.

In nucleotides, the CDR3 is TGTGCCAGCAGCCCCGGATTGGCGAGGAACAATGAGCAGTTCTTC. Translated: CASSPGLARNNEQFF. V and J are TRBV7-9 and TRBJ2-1; D not certain. The ends were cut back, 5 bases at V and 5 bases at J, with 16 bases in the middle. Germline loops: CDR1 SEHNR, CDR2 FQNEAQ (reference sequence). This CDR3 has 15 amino acids.

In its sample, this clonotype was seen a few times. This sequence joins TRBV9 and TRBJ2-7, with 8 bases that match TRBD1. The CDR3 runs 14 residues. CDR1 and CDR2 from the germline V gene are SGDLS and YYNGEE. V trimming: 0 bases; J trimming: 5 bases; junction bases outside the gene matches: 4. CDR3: CASSVDTDRDEQYF. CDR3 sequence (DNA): TGTGCCAGCAGCGTAGATACGGACAGGGACGAGCAGTACTTC.

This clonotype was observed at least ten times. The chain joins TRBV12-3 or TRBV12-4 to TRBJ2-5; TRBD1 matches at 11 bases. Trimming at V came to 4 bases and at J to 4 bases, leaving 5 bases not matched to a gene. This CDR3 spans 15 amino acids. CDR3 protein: CASSSWTGGLETQYF. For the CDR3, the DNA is TGTGCCAGCAGTTCCTGGACAGGGGGCTTAGAGACCCAGTACTTC.

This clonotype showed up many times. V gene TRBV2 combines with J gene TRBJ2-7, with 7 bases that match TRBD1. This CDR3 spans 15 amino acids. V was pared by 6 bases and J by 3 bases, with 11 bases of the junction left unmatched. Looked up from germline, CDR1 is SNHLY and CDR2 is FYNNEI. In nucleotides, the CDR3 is TGTGCCAGCAGCGCCGGGACAGAGACCTTCTACGAGCAGTACTTC. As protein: CASSAGTETFYEQYF.

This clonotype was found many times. The CDR3: CASSFSAFQETQYF. CDR3 bases: TGTGCCAGCAGTTTTTCTGCATTCCAAGAGACCCAGTACTTC. The chain couples TRBV12-3 or TRBV12-4 to TRBJ2-5; D call uncertain. The CDR3 runs to 14 residues. V gave up 3 bases and J gave up 1 base, with 9 bases separating them.

CDR3 sequence (DNA): TGCGCCAGCAGCCAAGTTTTCGCCCAGCGGGAGTCCGGGGAGCTGTTTTTT. This codes for CASSQVFAQRESGELFF. This sequence joins TRBV4-3 and TRBJ2-2, with 8 bases fitting TRBD2. After removal of 1 base from V and 6 bases from J, the junction contained 10 bases not matched to a gene. Germline CDR1 and CDR2: LGHNA and YSLEER. The CDR3 runs 17 residues.

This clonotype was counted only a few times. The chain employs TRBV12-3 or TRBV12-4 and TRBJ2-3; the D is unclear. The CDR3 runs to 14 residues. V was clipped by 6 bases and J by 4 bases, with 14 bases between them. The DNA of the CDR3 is TGTGCCAGCAGCACCGGAGATCTACCAGATACGCAGTATTTT. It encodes CASSTGDLPDTQYF.

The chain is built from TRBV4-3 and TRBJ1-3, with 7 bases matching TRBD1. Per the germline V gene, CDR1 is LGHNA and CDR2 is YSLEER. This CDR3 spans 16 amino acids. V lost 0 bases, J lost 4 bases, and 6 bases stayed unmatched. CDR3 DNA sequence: TGCGCCAGCAGCCAAGATCTACAGGGGCGGGGAAACACCATATATTTT. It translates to CASSQDLQGRGNTIYF.

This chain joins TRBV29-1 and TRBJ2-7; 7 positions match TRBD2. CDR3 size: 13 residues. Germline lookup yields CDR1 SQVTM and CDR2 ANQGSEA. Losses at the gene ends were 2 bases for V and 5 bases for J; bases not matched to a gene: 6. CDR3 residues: CSVEQVRGDEQYF. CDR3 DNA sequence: TGCAGCGTTGAACAAGTACGGGGGGACGAGCAGTACTTC.

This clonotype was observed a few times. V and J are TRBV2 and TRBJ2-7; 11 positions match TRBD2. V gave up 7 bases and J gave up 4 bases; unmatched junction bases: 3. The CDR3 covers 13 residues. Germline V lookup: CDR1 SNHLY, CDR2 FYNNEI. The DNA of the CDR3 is TGTGCCAGCATGGGGACTAGCGGATACGAGCAGTACTTC. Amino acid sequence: CASMGTSGYEQYF. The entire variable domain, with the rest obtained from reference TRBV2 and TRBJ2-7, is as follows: EPEVTQTPSHQVTQMGQEVILRCVPISNHLYFYWYRQILGQKVEFLVSFYNNEISEKSEIFDDQFSVERPDGSNFTLKIRSTKLEDSAMYFCASMGTSGYEQYFGPGTRLTVT.

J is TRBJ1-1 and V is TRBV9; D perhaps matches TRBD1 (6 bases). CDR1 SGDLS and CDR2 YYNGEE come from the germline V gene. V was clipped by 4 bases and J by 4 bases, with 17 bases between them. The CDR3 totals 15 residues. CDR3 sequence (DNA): TGTGCCAGCAGCAGCCACAGGGAGAGGGGCACTGAAGCTTTCTTT. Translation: CASSSHRERGTEAFF.

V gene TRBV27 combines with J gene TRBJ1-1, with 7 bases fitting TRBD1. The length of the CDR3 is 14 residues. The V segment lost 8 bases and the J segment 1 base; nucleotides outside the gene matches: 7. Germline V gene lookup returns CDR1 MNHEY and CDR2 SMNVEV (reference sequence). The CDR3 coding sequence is TGTGCCAGCGGAGACAGGGTCCAGAACACTGAAGCTTTCTTT. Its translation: CASGDRVQNTEAFF.

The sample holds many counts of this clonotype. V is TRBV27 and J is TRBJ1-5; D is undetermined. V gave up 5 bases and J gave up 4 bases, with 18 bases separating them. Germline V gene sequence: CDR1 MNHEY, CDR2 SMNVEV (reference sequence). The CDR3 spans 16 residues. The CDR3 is CASSTTGAERNQPQHF. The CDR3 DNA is TGTGCCAGCAGTACAACGGGCGCCGAGAGGAATCAGCCCCAGCATTTT.

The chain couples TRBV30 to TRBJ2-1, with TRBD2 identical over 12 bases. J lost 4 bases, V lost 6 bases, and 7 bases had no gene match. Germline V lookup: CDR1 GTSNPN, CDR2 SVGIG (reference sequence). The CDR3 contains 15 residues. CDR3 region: CACKETSGRYNEQFF. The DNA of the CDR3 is TGTGCCTGCAAAGAGACTAGCGGGAGATACAATGAGCAGTTCTTC. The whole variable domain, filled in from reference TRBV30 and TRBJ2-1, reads SQTIHQWPATLVQPVGSPLSLECTVEGTSNPNLYWYRQAAGRGLQLLFYSVGIGQISSEVPQNLSASRPQDRQFILSSKKLLLSDSGFYLCACKETSGRYNEQFFGPGTRLTVL.

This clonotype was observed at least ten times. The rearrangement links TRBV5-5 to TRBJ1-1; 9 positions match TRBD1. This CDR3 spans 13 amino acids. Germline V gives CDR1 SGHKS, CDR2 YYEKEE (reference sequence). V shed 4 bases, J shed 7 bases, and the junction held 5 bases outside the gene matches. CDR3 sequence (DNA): TGTGCCAGCAGCCCCGGGACAGGGATTGAAGCTTTCTTT. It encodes CASSPGTGIEAFF.

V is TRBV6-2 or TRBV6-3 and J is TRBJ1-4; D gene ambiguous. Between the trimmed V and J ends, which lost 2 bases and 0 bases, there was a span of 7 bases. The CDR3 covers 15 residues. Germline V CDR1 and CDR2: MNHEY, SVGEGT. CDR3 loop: CASSYDLATNEKLFF. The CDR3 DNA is TGTGCCAGCAGTTACGACCTTGCAACTAATGAAAAACTGTTTTTT.

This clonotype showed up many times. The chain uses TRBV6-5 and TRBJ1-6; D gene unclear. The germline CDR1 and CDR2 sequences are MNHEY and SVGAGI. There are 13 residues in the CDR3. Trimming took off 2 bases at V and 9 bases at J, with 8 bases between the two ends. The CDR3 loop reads CASSYVASSPLHF. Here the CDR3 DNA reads TGTGCCAGCAGTTACGTCGCATCTTCACCCCTCCACTTT.

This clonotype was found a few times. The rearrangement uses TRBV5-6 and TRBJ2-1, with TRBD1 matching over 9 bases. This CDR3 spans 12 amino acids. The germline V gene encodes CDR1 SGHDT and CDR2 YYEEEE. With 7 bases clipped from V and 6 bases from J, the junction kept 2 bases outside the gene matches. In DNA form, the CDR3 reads TGTGCCAGCTCGGACAGGGGCAATGAGCAGTTCTTC. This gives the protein CASSDRGNEQFF.

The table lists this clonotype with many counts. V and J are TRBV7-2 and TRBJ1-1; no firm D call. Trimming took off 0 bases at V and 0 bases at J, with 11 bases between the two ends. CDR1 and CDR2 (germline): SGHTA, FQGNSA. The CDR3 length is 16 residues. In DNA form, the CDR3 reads TGTGCCAGCAGCTTAGCGGGGTACTTAATGAACACTGAAGCTTTCTTT. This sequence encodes CASSLAGYLMNTEAFF.

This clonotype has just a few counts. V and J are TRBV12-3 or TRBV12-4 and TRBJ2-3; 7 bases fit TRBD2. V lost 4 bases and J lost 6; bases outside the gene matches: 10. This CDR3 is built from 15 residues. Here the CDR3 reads CASSSWGGIMDTQYF. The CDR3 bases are TGTGCCAGCAGTTCCTGGGGGGGGATTATGGATACGCAGTATTTT.

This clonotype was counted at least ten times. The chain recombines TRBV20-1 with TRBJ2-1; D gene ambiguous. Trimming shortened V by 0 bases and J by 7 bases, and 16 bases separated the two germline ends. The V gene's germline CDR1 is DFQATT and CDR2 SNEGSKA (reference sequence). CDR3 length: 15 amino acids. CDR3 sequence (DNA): TGCAGTGCTAGAGATCGCAGGACCCCGAGGAATGAGCAGTTCTTC. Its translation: CSARDRRTPRNEQFF.

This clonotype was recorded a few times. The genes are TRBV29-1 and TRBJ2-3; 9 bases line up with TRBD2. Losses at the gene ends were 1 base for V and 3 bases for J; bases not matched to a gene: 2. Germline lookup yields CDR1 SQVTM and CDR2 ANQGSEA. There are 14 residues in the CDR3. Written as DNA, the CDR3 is TGCAGCGTTGAAGGGCGGGGGGGAACAGATACGCAGTATTTT. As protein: CSVEGRGGTDTQYF.

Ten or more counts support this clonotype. DNA for the CDR3: TGTGCCAGCAGCCAAGATCGGGGCGCCGGGGAGCTGTTTTTT. Translating gives CASSQDRGAGELFF. This rearrangement joins TRBV14 to TRBJ2-2; D could derive from TRBD1 or TRBD2 (5 bases each). V lost 0 bases to trimming and J lost 6 bases, with 8 bases between them. Germline lookup yields CDR1 SGHDN and CDR2 FVKESK. The length of the CDR3 is 14 residues.